The T cell receptor beta chain described here comes from a study of low-dose radiotherapy and immunotherapy resistance in tumors. Study-wide background: Each two-week cycle included intravenous cyclophosphamide 200 mg/m2, given one day before radiation and immunotherapy.

This clonotype was seen at least ten times. First-strand cDNA used TRAV- and TRBV-specific primers, covering alpha and beta chains. Amplification of TCRs used a constant-region primer and V-primer adapter for about 19 PCR cycles. In vitro transcription served to amplify the isolated mRNA. TCRdb called the reads again in MiXCR, with one record for every CDR3 protein. The sample shows roughly 76,000 distinct CDR3 sequences, over 15% of them seen only once. Time point here: before trial treatment. Treatment combined nivolumab, ipilimumab, aspirin, low-dose cyclophosphamide and low-dose radiotherapy in a dose-escalation trial. V gave up 2 bases and J gave up 7 bases, with 12 bases separating them. Germline CDR1 is MDHEN and CDR2 is SYDVKM. The CDR3 length is 14 residues.

Here the sequenced sample was PBMCs, taken before treatment. The TCR comes from a male donor with prostate cancer. The chain has TRBV28 and TRBJ1-5; a possible D gene is TRBD1 (5 bases). CDR3 coding DNA: TGTGCCAGCAGTTTAGACCAGGGAAGACAGCCCCAGCATTTT. This translates into CASSLDQGRQPQHF.